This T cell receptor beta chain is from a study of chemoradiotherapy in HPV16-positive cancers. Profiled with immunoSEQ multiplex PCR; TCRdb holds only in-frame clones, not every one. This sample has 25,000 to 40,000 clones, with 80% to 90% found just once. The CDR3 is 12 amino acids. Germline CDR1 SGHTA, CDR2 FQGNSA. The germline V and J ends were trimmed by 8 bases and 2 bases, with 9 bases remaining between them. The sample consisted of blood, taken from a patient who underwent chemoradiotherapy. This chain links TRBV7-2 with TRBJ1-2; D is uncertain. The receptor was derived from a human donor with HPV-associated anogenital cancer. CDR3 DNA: TGTGCCAGCGCACTGGTGAACTATGGCTACACCTTC. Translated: CASALVNYGYTF. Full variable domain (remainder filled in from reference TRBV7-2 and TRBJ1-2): GAGVSQSPSNKVTEKGKDVELRCDPISGHTALYWYRQSLGQGLEFLIYFQGNSAPDKSGLPSDRFSAERTGGSVSTLTIQRTQQEDSAVYLCASALVNYGYTFGSGTRLTVV.